This T cell receptor (beta chain) was sequenced in a study of cytomegalovirus exposure and HLA in healthy donors. Study context: Genotyping of under 500 donors showed that about 83% belonged to the Caucasian-associated ancestry cluster. Study-wide findings and caveats: Researchers had no immune exposure information except CMV serostatus available. Follow-up analysis later connected one missense variant in DCLRE1C with trimming of TCR beta V- and J-genes.

PCR primers comprised 60 Vbeta and 13 Jbeta primers. Assay used: immunoSEQ multiplex PCR; TCRdb lists only in-frame clones, some missing. The table records 140,000 to 150,000 clones, around 75% of them present only once. About this clone: Its matching antigen is unknown.

The CDR3 contains 22 residues. This receptor was identified in a woman between 18 and 29 years old in good health and CMV-seronegative. V gene TRBV21-1 combines with J gene TRBJ1-4; the table's TRBD1 call for D was not verified on the DNA. TRBV21-1 is a recognized pseudogene. The material sequenced was PBMCs. The CDR3 loop reads CASSKVMTTGGNGVAANEKLFF. CDR3 DNA: TGTGCCAGCAGCAAAGTGATGACGACAGGGGGCAACGGAGTAGCTGCTAATGAAAAACTGTTTTTT.